These T cell receptor beta chains were read from a single sample in a study of cytomegalovirus exposure and HLA in healthy donors. Generated by immunoSEQ multiplex PCR, the TCRdb table keeps only in-frame clones and is missing some. The sample carries about 100,000 clones, approximately 80% recorded once. The sequencing input was PBMCs. The source of these receptors is a male donor in good health and CMV-seronegative. The CDR3 runs from the conserved cysteine through the conserved F or W. The D gene is left open where the match is weak. The size entry is marked missing in some rows and otherwise reads once, few, many or a size class.

.	TRBV15	.	TRBJ1-1	CATSRGSDSHFEAFF	TGTGCCACCAGCAGAGGTTCCGACAGTCATTTTGAAGCTTTCTTT
.	TRBV30	TRBD2	TRBJ2-7	CAWSGGTSSSYEQYF	TGTGCCTGGAGTGGCGGGACTAGCTCCTCTTACGAGCAGTACTTC
.	TRBV11-2	TRBD1	TRBJ2-5	CASSPREGGRETQYF	TGTGCCAGCAGCCCACGGGAAGGGGGCAGGGAGACCCAGTACTTC
.	TRBV9	.	TRBJ2-3	CASSVGAGSTDTQYF	TGTGCCAGCAGCGTAGGCGCAGGTTCAACAGATACGCAGTATTTT
.	TRBV4-1	TRBD2	TRBJ2-5	CASSLASGRARETQYF	TGCGCCAGCAGCCTCGCTAGCGGGAGGGCCCGTGAGACCCAGTACTTC
.	TRBV27	.	TRBJ2-1	CASSQTSFPYNEQFF	TGTGCCAGCAGTCAGACTAGTTTCCCTTACAATGAGCAGTTCTTC
.	TRBV2	.	TRBJ1-1	CASSPQRARVTEAFF	TGTGCCAGCTCACCACAGAGGGCACGGGTCACTGAAGCTTTCTTT
once	TRBV4-1	.	TRBJ1-2	CASSQPKKQGMYYGYTF	TGCGCCAGCAGCCAACCCAAAAAACAGGGAATGTACTATGGCTACACCTTC
.	TRBV5-1	.	TRBJ2-1	CASSNGQNLDYNEQFF	TGCGCCAGCAGCAATGGACAGAATCTAGACTACAATGAGCAGTTCTTC
.	TRBV2	.	TRBJ2-5	CASSERVGQQETQYF	TGTGCCAGCAGTGAAAGGGTAGGACAGCAAGAGACCCAGTACTTC
.	TRBV28	TRBD1	TRBJ1-2	CASSLLPGQSNYGYTF	TGTGCCAGCAGTTTACTCCCGGGACAGAGTAACTATGGCTACACCTTC
.	TRBV28	.	TRBJ2-7	CASEGLEDLYEQYF	TGTGCCAGCGAGGGTTTGGAAGACCTCTACGAGCAGTACTTC
.	TRBV7-6	.	TRBJ2-2	CASSPKTGFGGNTGELFF	TGTGCCAGCAGCCCTAAGACCGGGTTCGGCGGGAACACCGGGGAGCTGTTTTTT
.	TRBV2	.	TRBJ2-2	CASSDGGTGELFF	TGTGCCAGCAGCGACGGGGGCACCGGGGAGCTGTTTTTT
few	TRBV28	.	TRBJ1-4	CASGGTEKLFF	TGTGCCAGCGGGGGGACTGAAAAACTGTTTTTT
.	TRBV7-9	.	TRBJ2-7	CASSLTGRFAYEQYF	TGTGCCAGCAGCTTAACCGGCAGGTTCGCCTACGAGCAGTACTTC
few	TRBV6-1	TRBD1	TRBJ2-7	CASSEPGTGGYEQYF	TGTGCCAGCAGTGAGCCCGGGACAGGGGGCTACGAGCAGTACTTC
.	TRBV5-1	TRBD2	TRBJ2-7	CASSLASGAGGLYEQYF	TGCGCCAGCAGCTTGGCCTCTGGGGCGGGAGGGCTTTACGAGCAGTACTTC
.	TRBV7-9	.	TRBJ1-2	CASSLKASGSHGYTF	TGTGCCAGCAGCCTAAAAGCGAGTGGATCCCATGGCTACACCTTC
.	TRBV28	.	TRBJ1-2	CASSSTPTGGYTF	TGTGCCAGCAGTTCCACCCCAACGGGGGGCTACACCTTC
.	TRBV18	TRBD1	TRBJ1-3	CASSPTRQGFGNTIYF	TGTGCCAGCTCACCCACCCGACAGGGTTTCGGAAACACCATATATTTT
few	TRBV19	TRBD2	TRBJ2-7	CASSIVLRTAGGYEQYF	TGTGCCAGTAGTATTGTATTGAGGACAGCGGGAGGGTACGAGCAGTACTTC
.	TRBV5-1	.	TRBJ2-6	CASSLAVVSGANVLTF	TGCGCCAGCAGCTTGGCCGTAGTCTCTGGGGCCAACGTCCTGACTTTC
few	TRBV5-1	TRBD1	TRBJ1-4	CASSLGQGGEKLFF	TGCGCCAGCAGCTTGGGACAGGGAGGCGAAAAACTGTTTTTT
.	TRBV19	TRBD1	TRBJ1-1	CASSISSRGLTEAFF	TGTGCCAGTAGTATATCGTCCAGGGGGCTTACGGAAGCTTTCTTT
.	TRBV9	TRBD1	TRBJ2-1	CASGTGNEQFF	TGTGCCAGCGGGACAGGGAATGAGCAGTTCTTC
.	TRBV19	TRBD1	TRBJ2-7	CASSAGQGTYEQYF	TGTGCCAGTAGCGCCGGACAGGGGACCTACGAGCAGTACTTC
.	TRBV11-2	.	TRBJ2-1	CASSLDWQNNEQFF	TGTGCCAGCAGCTTAGATTGGCAGAACAATGAGCAGTTCTTC
.	TRBV28	TRBD2	TRBJ2-7	CASSLGLAGGQNEQYF	TGTGCCAGCAGTTTAGGACTAGCGGGAGGGCAAAACGAGCAGTACTTC
.	TRBV27	TRBD1	TRBJ2-3	CASKPQGRGQDTQYF	TGTGCCAGCAAACCCCAAGGCAGGGGGCAAGATACGCAGTATTTT
.	TRBV6-5	TRBD1	TRBJ1-2	CASSPRTGHGYTF	TGTGCCAGCAGTCCAAGGACAGGGCATGGCTACACCTTC
few	TRBV6-4	TRBD2	TRBJ2-3	CASERVAGESDTQYF	TGTGCCAGCGAGCGGGTAGCGGGAGAGTCAGATACGCAGTATTTT
.	TRBV5-1	TRBD2	TRBJ2-1	CASSLTSGSPYNEQFF	TGCGCCAGCAGCTTAACTAGCGGGAGTCCTTACAATGAGCAGTTCTTC
few	TRBV6-6	.	TRBJ1-1	CASSYSGGRKRTEAFF	TGTGCCAGCAGTTACTCCGGGGGGAGGAAGAGGACTGAAGCTTTCTTT